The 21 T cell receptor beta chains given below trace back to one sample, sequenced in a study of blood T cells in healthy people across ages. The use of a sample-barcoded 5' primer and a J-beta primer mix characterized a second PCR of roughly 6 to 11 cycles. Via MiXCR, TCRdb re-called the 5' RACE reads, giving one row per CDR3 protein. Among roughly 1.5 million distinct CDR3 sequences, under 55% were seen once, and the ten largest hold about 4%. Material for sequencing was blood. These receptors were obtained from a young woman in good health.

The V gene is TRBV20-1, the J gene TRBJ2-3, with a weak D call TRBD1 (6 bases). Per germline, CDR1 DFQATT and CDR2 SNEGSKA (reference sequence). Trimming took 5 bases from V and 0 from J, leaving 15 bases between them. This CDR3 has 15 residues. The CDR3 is CSARGQHTSTDTQYF. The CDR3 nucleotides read TGCAGTGCTCGCGGACAGCATACTAGCACAGATACGCAGTATTTT.

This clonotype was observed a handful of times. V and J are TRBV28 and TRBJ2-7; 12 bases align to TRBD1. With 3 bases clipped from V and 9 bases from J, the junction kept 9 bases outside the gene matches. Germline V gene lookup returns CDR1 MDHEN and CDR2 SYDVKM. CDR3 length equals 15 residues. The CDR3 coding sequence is TGTGCCAGCAGTTTCCTCGGGACAGGGGGCGCCGGGCAGTACTTC. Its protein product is CASSFLGTGGAGQYF.

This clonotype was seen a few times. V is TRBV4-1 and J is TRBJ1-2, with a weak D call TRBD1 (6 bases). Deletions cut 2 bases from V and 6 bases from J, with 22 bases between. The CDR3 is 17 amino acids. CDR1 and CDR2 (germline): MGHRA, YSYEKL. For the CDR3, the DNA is TGCGCCAGCAGCCAATGGCAGATAAAGGGGGGAGGTGATGGCTACACCTTC. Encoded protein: CASSQWQIKGGGDGYTF.

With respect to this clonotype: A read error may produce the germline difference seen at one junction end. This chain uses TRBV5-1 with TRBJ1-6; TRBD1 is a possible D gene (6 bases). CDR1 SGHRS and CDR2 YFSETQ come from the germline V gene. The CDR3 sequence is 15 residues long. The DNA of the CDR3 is TGCGCCAGCAGCCCCGGACCAGGGGTCGGTTCACCCCCCCACTTT. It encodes CASSPGPGVGSPPHF.

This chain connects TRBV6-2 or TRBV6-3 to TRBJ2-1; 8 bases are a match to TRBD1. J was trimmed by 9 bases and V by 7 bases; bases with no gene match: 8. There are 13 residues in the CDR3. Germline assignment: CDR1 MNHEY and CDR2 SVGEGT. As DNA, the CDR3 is TGTGCCAGCACCGACAGGGGAGCAGGTGAGCAGTTCTTC. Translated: CASTDRGAGEQFF.

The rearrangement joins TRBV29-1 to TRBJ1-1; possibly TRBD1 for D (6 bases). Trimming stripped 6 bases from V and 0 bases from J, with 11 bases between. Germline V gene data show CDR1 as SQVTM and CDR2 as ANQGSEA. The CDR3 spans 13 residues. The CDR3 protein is CSVFGQMNTEAFF. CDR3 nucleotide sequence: TGCAGCGTATTCGGACAGATGAACACTGAAGCTTTCTTT.

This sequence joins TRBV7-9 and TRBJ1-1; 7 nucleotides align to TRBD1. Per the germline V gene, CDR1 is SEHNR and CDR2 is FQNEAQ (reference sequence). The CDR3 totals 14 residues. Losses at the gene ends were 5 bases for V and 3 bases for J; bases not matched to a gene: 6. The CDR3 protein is CASSPAGQDTEAFF. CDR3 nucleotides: TGTGCCAGCAGCCCCGCAGGACAGGACACTGAAGCTTTCTTT.

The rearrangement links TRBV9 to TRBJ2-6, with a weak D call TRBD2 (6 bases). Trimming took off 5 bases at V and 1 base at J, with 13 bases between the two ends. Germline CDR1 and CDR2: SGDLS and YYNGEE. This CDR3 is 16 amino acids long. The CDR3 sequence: CASSAGIRSGANVLTF. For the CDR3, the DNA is TGTGCCAGCAGTGCGGGGATCAGGTCTGGGGCCAACGTCCTGACTTTC.

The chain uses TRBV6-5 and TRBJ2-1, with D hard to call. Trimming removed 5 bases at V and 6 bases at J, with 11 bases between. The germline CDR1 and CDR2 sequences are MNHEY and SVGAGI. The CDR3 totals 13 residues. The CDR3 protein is CASSRATSNEQFF. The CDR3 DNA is TGTGCCAGCAGTAGGGCGACCTCCAATGAGCAGTTCTTC.

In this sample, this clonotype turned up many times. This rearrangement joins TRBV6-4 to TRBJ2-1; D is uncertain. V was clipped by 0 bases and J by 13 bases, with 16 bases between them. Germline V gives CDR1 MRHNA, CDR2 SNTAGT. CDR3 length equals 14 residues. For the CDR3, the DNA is TGTGCCAGCAGTGACTCCTCATCAGTACAGACCCAGTTCTTC. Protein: CASSDSSSVQTQFF.

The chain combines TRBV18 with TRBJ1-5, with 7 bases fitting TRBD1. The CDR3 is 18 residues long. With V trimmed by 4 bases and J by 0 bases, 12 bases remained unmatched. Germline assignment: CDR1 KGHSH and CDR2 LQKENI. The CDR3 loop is CASSRTGAAPYSNQPQHF. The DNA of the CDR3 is TGTGCCAGCTCACGGACAGGCGCCGCTCCATATAGCAATCAGCCCCAGCATTTT.

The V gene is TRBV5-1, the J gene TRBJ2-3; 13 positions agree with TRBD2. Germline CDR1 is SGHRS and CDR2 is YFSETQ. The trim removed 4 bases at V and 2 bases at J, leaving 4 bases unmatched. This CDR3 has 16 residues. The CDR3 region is CASSTGLAGTTDTQYF. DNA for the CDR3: TGCGCCAGCAGCACGGGACTAGCGGGGACCACAGATACGCAGTATTTT.

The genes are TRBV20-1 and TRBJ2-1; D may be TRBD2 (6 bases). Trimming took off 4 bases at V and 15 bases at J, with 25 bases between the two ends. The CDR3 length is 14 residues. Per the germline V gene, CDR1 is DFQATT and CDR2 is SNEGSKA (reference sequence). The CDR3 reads CSATSPQKDWEAFF. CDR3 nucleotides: TGCAGTGCTACCTCACCCCAAAAAGACTGGGAGGCGTTCTTC.

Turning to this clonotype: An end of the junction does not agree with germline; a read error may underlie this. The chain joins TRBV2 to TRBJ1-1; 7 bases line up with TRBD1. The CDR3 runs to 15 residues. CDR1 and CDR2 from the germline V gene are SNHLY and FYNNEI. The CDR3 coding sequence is TGTGCCAACAGTGAAGCCGGGACAGCTAACACTGAAGCTTTCTTT. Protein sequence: CANSEAGTANTEAFF.

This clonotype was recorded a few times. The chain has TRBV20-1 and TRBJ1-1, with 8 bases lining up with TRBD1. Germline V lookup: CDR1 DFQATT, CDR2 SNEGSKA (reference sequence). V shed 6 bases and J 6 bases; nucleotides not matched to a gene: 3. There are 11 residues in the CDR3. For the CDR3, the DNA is TGCAGTGCCGACAGGGGCCCTGAAGCTTTCTTT. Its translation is CSADRGPEAFF.

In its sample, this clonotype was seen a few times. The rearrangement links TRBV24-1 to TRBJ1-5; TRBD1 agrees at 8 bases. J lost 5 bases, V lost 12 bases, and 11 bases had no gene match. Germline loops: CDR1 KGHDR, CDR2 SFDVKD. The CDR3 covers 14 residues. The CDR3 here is CAFERTGTDQPQHF. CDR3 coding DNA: TGTGCCTTCGAGAGGACAGGGACGGATCAGCCCCAGCATTTT.

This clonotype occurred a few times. The chain's CDR3 is CASSQDLGSSYTF. The CDR3 DNA reads as TGCGCCAGCAGCCAAGATCTGGGCAGCTCATACACCTTC. The chain recombines TRBV4-3 with TRBJ1-2; no firm D call. The V gene lost 0 bases and the J gene lost 11 bases, with 13 bases spanning the gap. CDR1 and CDR2 from the germline V gene are LGHNA and YSLEER. CDR3 length: 13 amino acids.

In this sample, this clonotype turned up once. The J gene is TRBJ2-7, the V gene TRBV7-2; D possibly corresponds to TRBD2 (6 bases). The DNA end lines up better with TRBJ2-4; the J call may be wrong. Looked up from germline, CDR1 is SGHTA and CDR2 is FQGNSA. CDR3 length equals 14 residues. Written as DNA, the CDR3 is TGTGCCAGCAGCCGCATCGGGGGAATGAACATTCAGTACTTC. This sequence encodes CASSRIGGMNIQYF.

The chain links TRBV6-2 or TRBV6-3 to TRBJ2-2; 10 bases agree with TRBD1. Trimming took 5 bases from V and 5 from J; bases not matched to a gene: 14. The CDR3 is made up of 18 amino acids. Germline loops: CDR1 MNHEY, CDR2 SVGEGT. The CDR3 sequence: CASSTPRWDRGRTGELFF. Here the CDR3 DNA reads TGTGCCAGCAGTACGCCCCGGTGGGACAGGGGCCGAACCGGGGAGCTGTTTTTT.

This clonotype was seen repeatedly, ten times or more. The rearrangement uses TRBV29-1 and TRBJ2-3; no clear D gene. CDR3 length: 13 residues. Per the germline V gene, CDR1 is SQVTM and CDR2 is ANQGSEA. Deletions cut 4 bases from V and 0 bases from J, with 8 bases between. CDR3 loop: CSVGLRSTDTQYF. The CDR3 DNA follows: TGCAGCGTTGGGCTTAGAAGCACAGATACGCAGTATTTT.

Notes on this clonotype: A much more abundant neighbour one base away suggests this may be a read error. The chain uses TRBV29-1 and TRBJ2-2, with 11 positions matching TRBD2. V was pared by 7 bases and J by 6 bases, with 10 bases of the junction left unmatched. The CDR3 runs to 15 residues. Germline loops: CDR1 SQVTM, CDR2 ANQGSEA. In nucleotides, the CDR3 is TGCAGCGCCCGCGGACTAGCGGGTCCCCCCGGGGAGCTGTTTTTT. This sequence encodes CSARGLAGPPGELFF.